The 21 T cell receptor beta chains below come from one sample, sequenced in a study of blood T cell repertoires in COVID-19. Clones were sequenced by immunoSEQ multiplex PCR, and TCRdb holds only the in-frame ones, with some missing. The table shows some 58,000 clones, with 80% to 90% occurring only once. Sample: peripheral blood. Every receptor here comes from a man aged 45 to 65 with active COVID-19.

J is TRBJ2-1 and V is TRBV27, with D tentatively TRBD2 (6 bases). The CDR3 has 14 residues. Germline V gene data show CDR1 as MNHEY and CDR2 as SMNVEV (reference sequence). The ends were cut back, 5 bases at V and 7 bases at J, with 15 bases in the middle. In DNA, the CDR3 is TGTGCCAGCAGTCCGTATCGACTAGAAAATGAGCAGTTCTTC. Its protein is CASSPYRLENEQFF.

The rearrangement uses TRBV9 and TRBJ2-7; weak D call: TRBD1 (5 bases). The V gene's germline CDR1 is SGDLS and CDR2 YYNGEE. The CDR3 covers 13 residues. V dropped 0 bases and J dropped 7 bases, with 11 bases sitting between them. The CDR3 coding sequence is TGTGCCAGCAGCGTAGAGGACATAGAGGAGCAGTACTTC. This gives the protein CASSVEDIEEQYF.

CDR3 loop: CASSLGTGTQNIQYF. The CDR3, as DNA: TGCGCCAGCAGCTTGGGGACAGGGACACAAAACATTCAGTACTTC. V usage is TRBV5-1 and J usage is TRBJ2-4; 8 bases line up with TRBD1. The CDR3 runs 15 residues. CDR1 and CDR2 (germline): SGHRS, YFSETQ. The J segment lost 5 bases and the V segment lost 0 bases, leaving 4 bases of the junction unmatched.

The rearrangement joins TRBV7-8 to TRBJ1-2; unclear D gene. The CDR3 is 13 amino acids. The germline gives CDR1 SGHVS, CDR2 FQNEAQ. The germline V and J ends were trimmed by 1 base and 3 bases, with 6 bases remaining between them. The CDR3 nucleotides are TGTGCCAGCAGCTTAGTCGGGGACTATGGCTACACCTTC. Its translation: CASSLVGDYGYTF.

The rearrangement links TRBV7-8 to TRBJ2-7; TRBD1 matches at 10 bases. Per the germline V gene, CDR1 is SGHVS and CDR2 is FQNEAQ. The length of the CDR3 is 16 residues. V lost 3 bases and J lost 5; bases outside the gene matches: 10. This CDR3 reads CASSFFTGQGSHEQYF. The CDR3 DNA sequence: TGTGCCAGCAGCTTTTTCACGGGACAGGGGAGCCACGAGCAGTACTTC.

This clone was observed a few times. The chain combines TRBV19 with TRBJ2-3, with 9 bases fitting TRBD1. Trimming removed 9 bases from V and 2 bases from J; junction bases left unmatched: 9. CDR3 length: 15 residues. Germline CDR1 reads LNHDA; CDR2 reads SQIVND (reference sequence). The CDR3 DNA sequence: TGTGCCAGCCTCCCCGGGACAGGGTACACAGATACGCAGTATTTT. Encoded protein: CASLPGTGYTDTQYF. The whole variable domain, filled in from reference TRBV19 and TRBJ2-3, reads DGGITQSPKYLFRKEGQNVTLSCEQNLNHDAMYWYRQDPGQGLRLIYYSQIVNDFQKGDIAEGYSVSREKKESFPLTVTSAQKNPTAFYLCASLPGTGYTDTQYFGPGTRLTVL.

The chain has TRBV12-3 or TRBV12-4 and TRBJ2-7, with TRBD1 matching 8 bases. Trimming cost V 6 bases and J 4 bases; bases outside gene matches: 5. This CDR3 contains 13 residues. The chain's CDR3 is CASSYDRGYEQYF. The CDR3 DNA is TGTGCCAGCAGCTACGACAGGGGTTACGAGCAGTACTTC.

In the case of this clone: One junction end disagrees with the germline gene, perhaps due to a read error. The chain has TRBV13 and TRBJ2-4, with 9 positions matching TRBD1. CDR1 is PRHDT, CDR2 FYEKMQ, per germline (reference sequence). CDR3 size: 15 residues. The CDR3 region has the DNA TGTGCCAGCGGCTTCTCCCGGAGACAGGGGGTTCCTCAGTACTTC. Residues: CASGFSRRQGVPQYF.

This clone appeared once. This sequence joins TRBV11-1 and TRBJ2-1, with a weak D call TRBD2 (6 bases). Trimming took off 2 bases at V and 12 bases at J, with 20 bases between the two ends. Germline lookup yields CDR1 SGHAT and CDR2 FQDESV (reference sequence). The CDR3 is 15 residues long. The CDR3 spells CASSLIWGETMRQFF. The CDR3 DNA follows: TGTGCCAGCAGCTTAATATGGGGGGAAACAATGAGGCAGTTCTTC.

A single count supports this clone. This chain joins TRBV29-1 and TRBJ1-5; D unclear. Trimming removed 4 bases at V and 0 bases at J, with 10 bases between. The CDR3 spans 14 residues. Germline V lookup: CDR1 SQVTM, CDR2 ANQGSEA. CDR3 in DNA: TGCAGCGTTGGAAGAGTGTATAGCAATCAGCCCCAGCATTTT. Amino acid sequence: CSVGRVYSNQPQHF.

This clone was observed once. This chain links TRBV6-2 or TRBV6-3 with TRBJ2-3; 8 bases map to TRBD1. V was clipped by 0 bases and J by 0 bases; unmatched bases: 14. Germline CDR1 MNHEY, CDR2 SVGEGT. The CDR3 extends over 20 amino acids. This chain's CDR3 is CASSYSSTSGTGPSTDTQYF. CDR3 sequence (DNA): TGTGCCAGCAGTTACTCGAGTACATCCGGGACAGGACCCAGCACAGATACGCAGTATTTT.

The CDR3 region is CASSLNNRDTEAFF. The CDR3 coding sequence is TGTGCCAGCAGCTTGAATAACAGGGATACTGAAGCTTTCTTT. The chain couples TRBV7-2 to TRBJ1-1, with D possibly being TRBD1 (6 bases). The V gene's germline CDR1 is SGHTA and CDR2 FQGNSA. V was clipped by 3 bases and J by 5 bases, with 13 bases between them. This CDR3 contains 14 residues.

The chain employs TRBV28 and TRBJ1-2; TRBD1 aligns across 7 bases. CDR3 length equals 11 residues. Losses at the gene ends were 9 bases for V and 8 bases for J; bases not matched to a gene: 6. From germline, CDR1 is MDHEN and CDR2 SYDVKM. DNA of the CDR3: TGTGCCAGTAGACAGGGAGGAGGCTACACCTTC. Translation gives CASRQGGGYTF.

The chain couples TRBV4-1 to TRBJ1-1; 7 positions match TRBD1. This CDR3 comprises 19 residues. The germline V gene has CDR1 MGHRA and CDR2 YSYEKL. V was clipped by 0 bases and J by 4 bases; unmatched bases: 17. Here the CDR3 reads CASSQETARGLVLGTEAFF. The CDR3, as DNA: TGCGCCAGCAGCCAAGAAACGGCGAGGGGGCTGGTACTGGGCACTGAAGCTTTCTTT.

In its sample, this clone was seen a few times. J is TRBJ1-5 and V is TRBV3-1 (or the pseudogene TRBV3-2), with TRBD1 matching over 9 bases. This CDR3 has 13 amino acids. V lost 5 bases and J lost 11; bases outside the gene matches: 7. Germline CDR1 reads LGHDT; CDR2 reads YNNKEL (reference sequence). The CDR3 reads CASSVKGQGTQHF. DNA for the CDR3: TGTGCCAGCAGCGTAAAGGGACAGGGAACCCAGCATTTT.

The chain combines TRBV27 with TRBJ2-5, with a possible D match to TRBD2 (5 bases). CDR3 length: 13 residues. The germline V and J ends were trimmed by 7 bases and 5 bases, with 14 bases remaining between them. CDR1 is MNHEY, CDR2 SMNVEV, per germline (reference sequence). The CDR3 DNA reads TGTGCCAGCATCCAGGACTGGTTGGAGACCCAGTACTTC. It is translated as CASIQDWLETQYF.

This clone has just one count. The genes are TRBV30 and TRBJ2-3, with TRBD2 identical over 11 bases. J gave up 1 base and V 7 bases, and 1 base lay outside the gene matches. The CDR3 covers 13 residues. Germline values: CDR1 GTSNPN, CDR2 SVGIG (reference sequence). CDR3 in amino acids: CALTSGGTDTQYF. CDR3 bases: TGTGCCTTGACTAGCGGGGGCACAGATACGCAGTATTTT.

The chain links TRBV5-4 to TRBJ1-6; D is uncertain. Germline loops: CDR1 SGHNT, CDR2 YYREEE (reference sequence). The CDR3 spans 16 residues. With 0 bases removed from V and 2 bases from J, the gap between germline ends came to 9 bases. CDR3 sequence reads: CASSLAGITYNSPLHF. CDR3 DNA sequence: TGTGCCAGCAGCTTGGCGGGGATCACCTATAATTCACCCCTCCACTTT.

The CDR3 sequence is CASSIRMRQGALGGYTF. In DNA form, the CDR3 reads TGTGCCAGTAGTATCCGGATGCGACAGGGGGCGCTCGGAGGCTACACCTTC. This chain connects TRBV19 to TRBJ1-2; 10 bases map to TRBD1. This CDR3 spans 17 amino acids. Germline lookup yields CDR1 LNHDA and CDR2 SQIVND (reference sequence). V shed 3 bases and J 8 bases; nucleotides not matched to a gene: 15.

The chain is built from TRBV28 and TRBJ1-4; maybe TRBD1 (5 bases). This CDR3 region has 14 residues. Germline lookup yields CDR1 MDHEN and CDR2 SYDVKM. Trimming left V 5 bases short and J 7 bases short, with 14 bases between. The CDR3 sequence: CASSMGGYSEKLFF. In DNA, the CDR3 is TGTGCCAGCAGTATGGGGGGATATAGTGAAAAACTGTTTTTT.

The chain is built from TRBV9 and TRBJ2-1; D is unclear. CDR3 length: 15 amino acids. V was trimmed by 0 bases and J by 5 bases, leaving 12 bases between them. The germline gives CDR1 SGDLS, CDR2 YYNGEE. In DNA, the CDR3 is TGTGCCAGCAGCGTAGACCCTACGCCTAACAATGAGCAGTTCTTC. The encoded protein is CASSVDPTPNNEQFF.